This TCR beta chain emerged from a study of T cell responses to AZD1222 COVID-19 vaccine. Broader study findings: Donors were mostly white British, more females; clonal diversity possibly underestimated. Just six people given AZD1222 tested seropositive at baseline. Vaccine-associated CD4 TCRs spanned spike, dominant at 160-218 and 743-854.

It was second doses at about 4 or about 12 weeks that were pooled. In the case of this clone: What it binds is unknown.

Here immunoSEQ multiplex PCR was the method, and the copy in TCRdb shows in-frame clones only, minus some. The sample includes some 120,000 clones, more than 80% of them seen just once. The germline gives CDR1 LNHDA, CDR2 SQIVND (reference sequence). With 8 bases removed from V and 5 bases from J, the gap between germline ends came to 15 bases. The CDR3 has 13 amino acids. The V call is TRBV19, the J call TRBJ1-2, with D perhaps TRBD1 (6 bases). Here the sequenced sample was peripheral blood, taken 28 days after the second AZD1222 dose. This clonotype was obtained from an adult who received the AZD1222 COVID-19 vaccine. DNA for the CDR3: TGTGCCAGTGTAGCGGGACAAGGATATGGCTACACCTTC. Amino acid sequence: CASVAGQGYGYTF.